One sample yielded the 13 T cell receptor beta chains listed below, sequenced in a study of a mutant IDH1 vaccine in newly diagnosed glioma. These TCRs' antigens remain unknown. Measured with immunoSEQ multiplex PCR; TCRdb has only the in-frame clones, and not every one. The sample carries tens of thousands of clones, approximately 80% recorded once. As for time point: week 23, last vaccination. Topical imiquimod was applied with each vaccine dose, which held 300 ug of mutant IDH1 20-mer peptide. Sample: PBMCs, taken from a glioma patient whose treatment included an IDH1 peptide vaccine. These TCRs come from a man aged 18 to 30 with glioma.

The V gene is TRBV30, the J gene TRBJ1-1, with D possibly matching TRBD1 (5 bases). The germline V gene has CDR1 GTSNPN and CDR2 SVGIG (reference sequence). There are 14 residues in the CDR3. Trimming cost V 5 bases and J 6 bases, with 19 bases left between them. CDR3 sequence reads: CAWSWGVGAAEAFF. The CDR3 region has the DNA TGTGCCTGGTCCTGGGGCGTCGGGGCCGCTGAAGCTTTCTTT.

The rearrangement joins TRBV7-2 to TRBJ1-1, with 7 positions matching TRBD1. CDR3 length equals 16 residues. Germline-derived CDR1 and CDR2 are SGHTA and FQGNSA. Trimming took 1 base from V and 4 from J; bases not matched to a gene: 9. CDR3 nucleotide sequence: TGTGCCAGCAGCTTAGTGGGTATAGGGGGCGGCACTGAAGCTTTCTTT. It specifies CASSLVGIGGGTEAFF.

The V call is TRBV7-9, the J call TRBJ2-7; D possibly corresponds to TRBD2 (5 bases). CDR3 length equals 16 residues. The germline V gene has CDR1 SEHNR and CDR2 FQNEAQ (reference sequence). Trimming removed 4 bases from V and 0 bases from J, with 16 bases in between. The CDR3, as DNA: TGTGCCAGCAGCTCCCGGGAAGCGGCGAGCTCCTACGAGCAGTACTTC. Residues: CASSSREAASSYEQYF.

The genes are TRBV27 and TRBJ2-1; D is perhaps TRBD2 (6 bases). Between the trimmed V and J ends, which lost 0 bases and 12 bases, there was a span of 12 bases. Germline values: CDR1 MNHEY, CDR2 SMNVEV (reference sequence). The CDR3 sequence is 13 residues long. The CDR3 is CASSLSVGRGQFF. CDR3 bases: TGTGCCAGCAGTTTATCGGTCGGGCGGGGGCAGTTCTTC.

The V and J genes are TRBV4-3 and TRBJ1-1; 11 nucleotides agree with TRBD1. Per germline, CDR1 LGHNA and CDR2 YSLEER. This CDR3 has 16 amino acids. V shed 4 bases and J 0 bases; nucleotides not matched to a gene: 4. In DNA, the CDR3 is TGCGCCAGCAGCCCCGGACAGGGGGCCTTGAACACTGAAGCTTTCTTT. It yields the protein CASSPGQGALNTEAFF.

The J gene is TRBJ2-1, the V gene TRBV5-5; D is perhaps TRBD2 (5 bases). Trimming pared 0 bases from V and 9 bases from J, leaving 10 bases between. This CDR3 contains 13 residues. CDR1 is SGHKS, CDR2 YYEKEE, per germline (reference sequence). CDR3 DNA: TGTGCCAGCAGCTTGGCGGGGAGTACTGAGCAGTTCTTC. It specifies CASSLAGSTEQFF.

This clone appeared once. CDR3 in DNA: TGTGCCAGCAGCTCACTCCGACATGTACCCTACGAGCAGTACTTC. It is translated as CASSSLRHVPYEQYF. The V and J genes are TRBV2 and TRBJ2-7; no clear D. The CDR3 extends over 15 amino acids. CDR1 and CDR2 (germline): SNHLY, FYNNEI. The V gene lost 6 bases and the J gene lost 2 bases, with 17 bases spanning the gap.

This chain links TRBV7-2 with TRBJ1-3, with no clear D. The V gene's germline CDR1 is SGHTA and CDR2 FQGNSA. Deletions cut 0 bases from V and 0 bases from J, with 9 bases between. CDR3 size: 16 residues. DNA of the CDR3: TGTGCCAGCAGCTTAGCCCTGGCAGTCTCTGGAAACACCATATATTTT. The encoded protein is CASSLALAVSGNTIYF.

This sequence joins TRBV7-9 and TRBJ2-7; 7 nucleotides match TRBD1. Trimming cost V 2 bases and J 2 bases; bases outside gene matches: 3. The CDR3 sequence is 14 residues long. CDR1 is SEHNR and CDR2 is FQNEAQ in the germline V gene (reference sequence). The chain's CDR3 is CASSLTGDPYEQYF. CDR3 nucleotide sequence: TGTGCCAGCAGCTTAACAGGGGACCCCTACGAGCAGTACTTC.

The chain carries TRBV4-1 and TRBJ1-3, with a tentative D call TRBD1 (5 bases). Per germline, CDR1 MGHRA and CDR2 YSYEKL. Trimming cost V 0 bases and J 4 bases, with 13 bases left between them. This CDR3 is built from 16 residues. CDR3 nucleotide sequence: TGCGCCAGCAGCCAAGATGCGGGAGGGGCGGGAAACACCATATATTTT. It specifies CASSQDAGGAGNTIYF.

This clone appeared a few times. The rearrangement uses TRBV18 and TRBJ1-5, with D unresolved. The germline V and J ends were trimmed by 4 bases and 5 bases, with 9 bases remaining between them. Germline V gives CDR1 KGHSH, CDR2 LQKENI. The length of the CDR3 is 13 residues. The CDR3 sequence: CASSQREDQPQHF. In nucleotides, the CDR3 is TGTGCCAGCTCACAAAGGGAAGATCAGCCCCAGCATTTT. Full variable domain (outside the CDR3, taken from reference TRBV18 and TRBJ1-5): NAGVMQNPRHLVRRRGQEARLRCSPMKGHSHVYWYRQLPEEGLKFMVYLQKENIIDESGMPKERFSAEFPKEGPSILRIQQVVRGDSAAYFCASSQREDQPQHFGDGTRLSIL.

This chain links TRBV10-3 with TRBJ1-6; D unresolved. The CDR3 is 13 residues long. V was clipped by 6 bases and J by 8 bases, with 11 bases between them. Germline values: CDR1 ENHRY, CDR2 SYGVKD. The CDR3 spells CAISPLAHSPLHF. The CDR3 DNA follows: TGTGCCATCAGCCCCCTCGCTCATTCACCCCTCCACTTT.

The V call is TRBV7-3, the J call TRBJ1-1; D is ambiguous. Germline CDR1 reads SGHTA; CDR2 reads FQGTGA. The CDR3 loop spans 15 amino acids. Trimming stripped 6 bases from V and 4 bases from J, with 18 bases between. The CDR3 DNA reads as TGTGCCAGCAGTCTATCTAGCCAGTCCGGCACTGAAGCTTTCTTT. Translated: CASSLSSQSGTEAFF.